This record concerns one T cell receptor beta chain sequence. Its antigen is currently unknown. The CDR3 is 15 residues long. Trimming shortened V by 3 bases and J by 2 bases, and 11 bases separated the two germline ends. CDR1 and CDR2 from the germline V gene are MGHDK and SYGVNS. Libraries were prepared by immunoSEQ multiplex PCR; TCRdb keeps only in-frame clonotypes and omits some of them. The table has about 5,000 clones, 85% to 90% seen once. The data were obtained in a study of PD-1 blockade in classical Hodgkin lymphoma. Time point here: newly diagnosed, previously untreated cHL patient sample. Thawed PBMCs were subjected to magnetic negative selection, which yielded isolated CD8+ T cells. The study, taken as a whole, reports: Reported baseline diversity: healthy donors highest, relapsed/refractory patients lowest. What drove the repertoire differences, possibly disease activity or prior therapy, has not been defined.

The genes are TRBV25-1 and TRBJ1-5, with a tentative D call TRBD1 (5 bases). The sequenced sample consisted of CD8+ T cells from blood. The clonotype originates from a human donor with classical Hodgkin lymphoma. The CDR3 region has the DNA TGTGCCAGCAGTGAGAGCGGACAAGGCAATCAGCCCCAGCATTTT. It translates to CASSESGQGNQPQHF.